The 23 T cell receptor beta chains listed next were all sequenced from one sample in a study of T cells after yellow fever vaccination. Each CDR3 protein gets one entry after TCRdb re-called the 5' RACE reads with MiXCR. Of 300,000 or so distinct CDR3 sequences in the sample, about 10% were seen once. The source material was CD4+ T cells sorted from PBMCs, sampled 5 days after the yellow fever booster vaccination. The source is a young man who received the YFV17D yellow fever vaccine.

This clonotype has only a few counts. The chain combines TRBV9 with TRBJ2-3, with 7 bases fitting TRBD2. The CDR3 runs to 14 residues. CDR1 is SGDLS, CDR2 YYNGEE, per germline. V lost 0 bases and J lost 5; bases outside the gene matches: 3. The CDR3 loop reads CASSVASGLDTQYF. The CDR3 DNA follows: TGTGCCAGCAGCGTAGCTAGCGGCCTAGATACGCAGTATTTT. Full variable domain (outside the CDR3, taken from reference TRBV9 and TRBJ2-3): DSGVTQTPKHLITATGQRVTLRCSPRSGDLSVYWYQQSLDQGLQFLIQYYNGEERAKGNILERFSAQQFPDLHSELNLSSLELGDSALYFCASSVASGLDTQYFGPGTRLTVL.

The chain joins TRBV27 to TRBJ1-5, with a weak D call TRBD1 (6 bases). The CDR3 extends over 14 amino acids. Germline V CDR1 and CDR2: MNHEY, SMNVEV (reference sequence). The V and J ends lost 3 bases and 4 bases respectively, with 10 bases between them. The DNA of the CDR3 is TGTGCCAGCAGTTTCTTACAGGGAAATCAGCCCCAGCATTTT. This codes for CASSFLQGNQPQHF.

This clonotype has more than one count but fewer than ten. The genes are TRBV6-5 and TRBJ2-2, with D unresolved. Trimming removed 6 bases at V and 1 base at J, with 9 bases between. CDR1 and CDR2 from the germline V gene are MNHEY and SVGAGI. The CDR3 totals 14 residues. The CDR3 DNA reads TGTGCCAGCAGGACCCAAGGGAACACCGGGGAGCTGTTTTTT. It is translated as CASRTQGNTGELFF.

This clonotype was seen only a few times. The gene calls are TRBV9 and TRBJ2-4, with 11 bases matching TRBD2. Losses at the gene ends were 3 bases for V and 5 bases for J; bases not matched to a gene: 7. Per the germline V gene, CDR1 is SGDLS and CDR2 is YYNGEE. This CDR3 is built from 16 residues. The CDR3 loop reads CASSATSGAGENIQYF. The CDR3 DNA follows: TGTGCCAGCAGCGCGACTAGCGGGGCTGGGGAAAACATTCAGTACTTC.

This clonotype appeared a few times. The chain uses TRBV7-8 and TRBJ2-2; no definite D call. This CDR3 has 12 residues. Deletions cut 1 base from V and 7 bases from J, with 4 bases between. CDR1 is SGHVS, CDR2 FQNEAQ, per germline. CDR3 nucleotides: TGTGCCAGCAGCTTAGATTTCGGGGAGCTGTTTTTT. This encodes CASSLDFGELFF.

The table lists this clonotype with a few counts. The V gene is TRBV29-1, the J gene TRBJ2-5; D call uncertain. CDR1 is SQVTM, CDR2 ANQGSEA, per germline. The CDR3 is 12 residues long. Trimming cost V 3 bases and J 5 bases, with 10 bases left between them. CDR3 region: CSVEKSPETQYF. The CDR3 nucleotides read TGCAGCGTTGAGAAGTCCCCGGAGACCCAGTACTTC.

The chain uses TRBV5-1 and TRBJ1-5; D ambiguous. The ends were cut back, 4 bases at V and 2 bases at J, with 13 bases in the middle. Germline CDR1 SGHRS, CDR2 YFSETQ. The CDR3 totals 15 residues. The CDR3 here is CASSPEPTGNQPQHF. The CDR3 DNA follows: TGCGCCAGCAGCCCCGAGCCGACCGGCAATCAGCCCCAGCATTTT.

This clonotype was picked up a small number of times. The V gene is TRBV7-2, the J gene TRBJ1-2, with D possibly TRBD1 on 5 matching bases. Germline V gene lookup returns CDR1 SGHTA and CDR2 FQGNSA. This CDR3 region has 15 residues. Trimming removed 2 bases from V and 4 bases from J, with 14 bases in between. For the CDR3, the DNA is TGTGCCAGCAGCTTAAGTCCGGGGCAGGGCTATGGCTACACCTTC. The encoded protein is CASSLSPGQGYGYTF.

CDR3 region: CASSQPTGAGYGYTF. CDR3 coding DNA: TGCGCCAGCAGCCAACCAACAGGGGCTGGGTATGGCTACACCTTC. The chain has TRBV4-1 and TRBJ1-2, with TRBD1 matching 7 bases. CDR1 MGHRA and CDR2 YSYEKL come from the germline V gene. CDR3 length equals 15 residues. V was pared by 2 bases and J by 5 bases, with 8 bases of the junction left unmatched.

This clonotype has at least ten counts. This sequence joins TRBV4-2 and TRBJ1-6; the match to TRBD1 covers 9 bases. This CDR3 contains 17 residues. Looked up from germline, CDR1 is LGHNA and CDR2 is YNFKEQ. The V segment lost 4 bases and the J segment 8 bases; nucleotides outside the gene matches: 12. The CDR3 DNA is TGTGCCAGCAGCCCAAATCTTGAGGACAGGGGTTATTCACCCCTCCACTTT. Protein product: CASSPNLEDRGYSPLHF.

The gene calls are TRBV6-5 and TRBJ1-1; the D is unclear. CDR1 is MNHEY, CDR2 SVGAGI, per germline. The V gene lost 2 bases and the J gene lost 1 base, with 5 bases spanning the gap. The CDR3 length is 13 residues. CDR3 region: CASSYGENTEAFF. For the CDR3, the DNA is TGTGCCAGCAGTTACGGGGAGAACACTGAAGCTTTCTTT.

This clonotype was seen only a few times. The chain links TRBV3-1 to TRBJ2-7, with TRBD2 identical over 12 bases. The trim removed 6 bases at V and 1 base at J, leaving 10 bases unmatched. Looked up from germline, CDR1 is LGHDT and CDR2 is YNNKEL (reference sequence). CDR3 size: 17 residues. This CDR3 is CASSRGLAGRVSYEQYF. The CDR3 DNA follows: TGTGCCAGCAGTCGCGGACTAGCGGGGCGAGTTTCCTACGAGCAGTACTTC.

Many counts were recorded for this clonotype. The chain is built from TRBV9 and TRBJ2-3, with 7 bases fitting TRBD1. The length of the CDR3 is 16 residues. Germline V gene sequence: CDR1 SGDLS, CDR2 YYNGEE. V gave up 4 bases and J gave up 1 base; unmatched junction bases: 9. In DNA form, the CDR3 reads TGTGCCAGCAGCCCCCAGAGGCAGGGGGGCACAGATACGCAGTATTTT. It encodes CASSPQRQGGTDTQYF.

The sample holds many counts of this clonotype. The chain is built from TRBV18 and TRBJ2-1; D gene uncertain. Trimming stripped 0 bases from V and 8 bases from J, with 5 bases between. Looked up from germline, CDR1 is KGHSH and CDR2 is LQKENI. The CDR3 runs to 12 residues. The CDR3 bases are TGTGCCAGCTCACCACCCAGCCATGAGCAGTTCTTC. Residues: CASSPPSHEQFF.

This chain links TRBV18 with TRBJ1-1, with TRBD1 identical over 7 bases. Looked up from germline, CDR1 is KGHSH and CDR2 is LQKENI. The CDR3 is 15 amino acids. V shed 3 bases, J shed 0 bases, and the junction held 4 bases outside the gene matches. The CDR3 DNA is TGTGCCAGCTCACCGGGCAGGGGGATGAACACTGAAGCTTTCTTT. The encoded protein is CASSPGRGMNTEAFF.

The chain joins TRBV18 to TRBJ2-7, with 9 bases identical to TRBD1. In germline, CDR1 is KGHSH, CDR2 LQKENI. J was trimmed by 5 bases and V by 6 bases; bases with no gene match: 8. The CDR3 spans 14 residues. The CDR3 DNA reads as TGTGCCAGCTCGCAGAACAGGGGGCTCGACGAGCAGTACTTC. Translation gives CASSQNRGLDEQYF.

At least ten counts were recorded for this clonotype. The chain joins TRBV20-1 to TRBJ2-1; 8 positions agree with TRBD1. V gave up 3 bases and J gave up 7 bases; unmatched junction bases: 5. Germline CDR1 is DFQATT and CDR2 is SNEGSKA (reference sequence). The CDR3 spans 13 residues. DNA for the CDR3: TGCAGTGCTAGGGGTACAGGGGGGAATGAGCAGTTCTTC. Protein product: CSARGTGGNEQFF.

This clonotype was counted ten times or more. The rearrangement links TRBV7-2 to TRBJ1-5; TRBD1 agrees at 7 bases. Trimming at V came to 5 bases and at J to 6 bases, leaving 10 bases not matched to a gene. Germline V gene lookup returns CDR1 SGHTA and CDR2 FQGNSA. The length of the CDR3 is 15 residues. This CDR3 reads CASSKVQGEGQPQHF. The DNA for the CDR3 is TGTGCCAGCAGCAAAGTCCAGGGGGAAGGTCAGCCCCAGCATTTT.

This clonotype was seen only a few times. V is TRBV7-2 and J is TRBJ2-7; D unclear. The CDR3 runs to 13 residues. V shed 3 bases and J shed 1 base, with 7 bases lying between them. Germline lookup yields CDR1 SGHTA and CDR2 FQGNSA. The CDR3 DNA reads TGTGCCAGCAGCTTCGATCCATCCTACGAGCAGTACGTC. This encodes CASSFDPSYEQYV.

This clonotype came up many times. This rearrangement joins TRBV5-5 to TRBJ2-1; 8 bases fit TRBD2. Germline lookup yields CDR1 SGHKS and CDR2 YYEKEE (reference sequence). CDR3 length: 15 residues. After removal of 0 bases from V and 7 bases from J, the junction contained 6 bases not matched to a gene. CDR3 sequence: CASSLAPGGLNEQFF. The CDR3 coding sequence is TGTGCCAGCAGCTTGGCCCCGGGGGGGCTAAATGAGCAGTTCTTC.

The rearrangement joins TRBV20-1 to TRBJ1-4; 10 nucleotides align to TRBD1. Trimming took 6 bases from V and 5 from J; bases not matched to a gene: 6. The CDR3 runs to 14 residues. Germline V lookup: CDR1 DFQATT, CDR2 SNEGSKA (reference sequence). This chain's CDR3 is CSAATGGENEKLFF. The DNA of the CDR3 is TGCAGTGCAGCGACAGGGGGCGAAAATGAAAAACTGTTTTTT.

This clonotype appeared a few times. The chain carries TRBV6-6 and TRBJ2-7; weak D call: TRBD1 (6 bases). V dropped 4 bases and J dropped 2 bases, with 9 bases sitting between them. The CDR3 contains 13 residues. CDR1 is MNHNY, CDR2 SVGAGI, per germline (reference sequence). CDR3 DNA: TGTGCCAGCAGTTGGGACAAGGCCTACGAGCAGTACGTC. Protein sequence: CASSWDKAYEQYV.

The chain is built from TRBV2 and TRBJ2-1; D not certain. With 6 bases removed from V and 3 bases from J, the gap between germline ends came to 3 bases. This CDR3 has 11 amino acids. Germline V gene lookup returns CDR1 SNHLY and CDR2 FYNNEI. The DNA of the CDR3 is TGTGCCAGCAGGTGCTACAATGAGCAGTTCTTC. This sequence encodes CASRCYNEQFF.